This TCR beta chain was obtained from a study of control samples from healthy donors and cancer patients. Libraries were prepared by immunoSEQ multiplex PCR; TCRdb keeps only in-frame clonotypes and omits some of them. The sample contains 90,000 to 120,000 clones, 70% to 85% of which appear only once. Germline-derived CDR1 and CDR2 are SGHRS and YFSETQ. Trimming stripped 9 bases from V and 2 bases from J, with 17 bases between. This CDR3 spans 15 amino acids. The source is a man aged 18 to 30 in good health. The sample taken for sequencing was blood. The V gene is TRBV5-1, the J gene TRBJ1-4, with D possibly matching TRBD1 (5 bases). CDR3 DNA sequence: TGCGCCACCTCCCCCGGGGCACAGACTAATGAAAAACTGTTTTTT. Residues: CATSPGAQTNEKLFF. Based on the CDR3 plus reference TRBV5-1 and TRBJ1-4, the full variable domain is KAGVTQTPRYLIKTRGQQVTLSCSPISGHRSVSWYQQTPGQGLQFLFEYFSETQRNKGNFPGRFSGRQFSNSRSEMNVSTLELGDSALYLCATSPGAQTNEKLFFGSGTQLSVL.